This T cell receptor beta chain was found in a study of T cells in Graves' hyperthyroidism and ophthalmopathy. Study-wide context: Specimen type is peripheral blood, collected at initial diagnosis prior to any treatment.

Uncontrolled infections, other autoimmune diseases, pregnancy or lactation led to exclusion of patients. The study based diagnoses on clinical symptoms, serum thyroxine and TRAb, thyroid ultrasound and orbital computed tomography. From RNA transcripts, TCR beta CDR3 regions were amplified. TCR CDR3 underwent first-round RT-PCR with the HTBI primer set. MiXCR was run by TCRdb on the multiplex PCR reads, yielding one entry per CDR3 protein. Here the sample spans 400,000 to 450,000 distinct CDR3 sequences, roughly 14% being singletons. This clonotype came up many times. Its antigen is still unknown. Study outcomes and limitations: Classification by a 13 V-J model distinguished ophthalmopathy from stable hyperthyroidism.

The specimen was blood. The TCR was taken from a man aged 18 to 30 with Graves' ophthalmopathy.

CDR3 sequence: CASMLAGRQETQYF. DNA for the CDR3: TGTGCCAGCATGCTAGCGGGAAGGCAAGAGACCCAGTACTTC. The rearrangement uses TRBV6-1 and TRBJ2-5; TRBD2 matches 9 bases. The V gene's germline CDR1 is MNHNS and CDR2 SASEGT. Unmatched junction bases numbered 5, after V lost 7 bases and J lost 2 bases. The CDR3 has 14 residues.